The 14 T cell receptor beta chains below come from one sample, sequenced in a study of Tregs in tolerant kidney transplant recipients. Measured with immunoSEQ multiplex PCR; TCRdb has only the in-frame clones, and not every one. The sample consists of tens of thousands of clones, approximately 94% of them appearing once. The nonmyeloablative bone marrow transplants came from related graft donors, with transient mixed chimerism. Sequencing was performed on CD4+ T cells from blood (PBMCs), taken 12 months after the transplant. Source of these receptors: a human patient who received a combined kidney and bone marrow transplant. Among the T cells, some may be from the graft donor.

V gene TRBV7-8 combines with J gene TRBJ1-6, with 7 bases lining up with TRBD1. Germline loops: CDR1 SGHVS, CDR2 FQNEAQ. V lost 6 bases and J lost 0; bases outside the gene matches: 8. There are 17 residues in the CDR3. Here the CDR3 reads CASREQGPSSYNSPLHF. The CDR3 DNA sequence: TGTGCCAGCAGAGAACAGGGGCCGAGCTCCTATAATTCACCCCTCCACTTT.

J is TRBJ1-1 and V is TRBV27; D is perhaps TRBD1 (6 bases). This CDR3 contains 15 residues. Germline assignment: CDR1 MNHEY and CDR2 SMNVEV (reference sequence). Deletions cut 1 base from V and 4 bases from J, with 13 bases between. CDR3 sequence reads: CASSLYREGVTEAFF. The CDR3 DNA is TGTGCCAGCAGTTTATACAGGGAAGGTGTCACTGAAGCTTTCTTT.

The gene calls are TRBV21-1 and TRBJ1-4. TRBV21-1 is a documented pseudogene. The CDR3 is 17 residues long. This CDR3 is CASSKARLLATNEKLFF. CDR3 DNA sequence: TGTGCCAGCAGCAAAGCTCGACTCCTCGCAACTAATGAAAAACTGTTTTTT.

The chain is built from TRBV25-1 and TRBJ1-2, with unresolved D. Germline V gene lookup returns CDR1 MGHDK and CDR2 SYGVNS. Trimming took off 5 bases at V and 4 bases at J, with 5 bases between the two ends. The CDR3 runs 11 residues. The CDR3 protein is CASSFLYGYTF. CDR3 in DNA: TGTGCCAGCAGTTTCCTCTATGGCTACACCTTC.

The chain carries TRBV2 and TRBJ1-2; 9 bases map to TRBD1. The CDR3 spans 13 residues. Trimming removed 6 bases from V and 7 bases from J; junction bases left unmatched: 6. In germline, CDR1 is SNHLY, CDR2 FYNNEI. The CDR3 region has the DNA TGTGCCAGCAGCGAACAGGGGGCCGGTGGCTACACCTTC. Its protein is CASSEQGAGGYTF.

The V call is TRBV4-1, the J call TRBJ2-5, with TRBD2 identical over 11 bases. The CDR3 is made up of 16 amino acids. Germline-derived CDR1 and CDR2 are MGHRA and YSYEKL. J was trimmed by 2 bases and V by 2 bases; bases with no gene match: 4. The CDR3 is CASSQISGGVQETQYF. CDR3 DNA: TGCGCCAGCAGCCAAATTAGCGGGGGGGTACAAGAGACCCAGTACTTC.

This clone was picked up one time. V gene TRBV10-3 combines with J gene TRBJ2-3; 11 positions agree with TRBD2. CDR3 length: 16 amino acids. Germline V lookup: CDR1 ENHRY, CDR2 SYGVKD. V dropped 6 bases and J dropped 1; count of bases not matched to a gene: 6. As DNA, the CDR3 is TGTGCCATCAGGGATAGCGGGGGGGCCGGCACAGATACGCAGTATTTT. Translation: CAIRDSGGAGTDTQYF.

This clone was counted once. The CDR3 loop is CAWSGRYDGYTF. The CDR3 DNA reads as TGTGCCTGGAGTGGCCGGTACGATGGCTACACCTTC. The chain employs TRBV30 and TRBJ1-2, with unresolved D. Per the germline V gene, CDR1 is GTSNPN and CDR2 is SVGIG (reference sequence). Trimming pared 1 base from V and 6 bases from J, leaving 9 bases between. The CDR3 consists of 12 residues.

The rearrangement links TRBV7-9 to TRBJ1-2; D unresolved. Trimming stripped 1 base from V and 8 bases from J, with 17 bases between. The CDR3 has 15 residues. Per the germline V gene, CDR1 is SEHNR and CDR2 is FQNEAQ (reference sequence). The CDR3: CASSLVTAFSEGYTF. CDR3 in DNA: TGTGCCAGCAGCTTAGTAACAGCTTTTTCGGAAGGCTACACCTTC.

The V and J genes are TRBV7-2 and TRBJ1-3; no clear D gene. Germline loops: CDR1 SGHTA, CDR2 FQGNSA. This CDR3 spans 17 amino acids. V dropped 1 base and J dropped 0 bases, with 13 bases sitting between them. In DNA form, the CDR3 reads TGTGCCAGCAGCTTAGTTGGCGGCAGAAACTCTGGAAACACCATATATTTT. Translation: CASSLVGGRNSGNTIYF.

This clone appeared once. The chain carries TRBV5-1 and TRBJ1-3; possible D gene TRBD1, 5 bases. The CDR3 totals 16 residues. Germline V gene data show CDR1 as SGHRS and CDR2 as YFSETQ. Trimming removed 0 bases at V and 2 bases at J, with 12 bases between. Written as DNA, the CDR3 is TGCGCCAGCAGCTTGGTGGCAGGGAATCCTGGAAACACCATATATTTT. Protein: CASSLVAGNPGNTIYF.

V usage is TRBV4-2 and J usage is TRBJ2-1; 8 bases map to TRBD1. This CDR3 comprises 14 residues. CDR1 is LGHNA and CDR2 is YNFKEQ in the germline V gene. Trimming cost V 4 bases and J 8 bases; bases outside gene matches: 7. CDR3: CASSRPRQGYEQFF. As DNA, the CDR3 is TGTGCCAGCAGCCGACCCCGACAGGGGTATGAGCAGTTCTTC.

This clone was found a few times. Here the CDR3 reads CASTYQGSSGNTIYF. In nucleotides, the CDR3 is TGTGCCAGTACATACCAGGGGAGCTCTGGAAACACCATATATTTT. The chain employs TRBV28 and TRBJ1-3; TRBD1 might be the D (6 bases). The CDR3 sequence is 15 residues long. V dropped 9 bases and J dropped 0 bases, with 15 bases sitting between them. The germline CDR1 and CDR2 sequences are MDHEN and SYDVKM.

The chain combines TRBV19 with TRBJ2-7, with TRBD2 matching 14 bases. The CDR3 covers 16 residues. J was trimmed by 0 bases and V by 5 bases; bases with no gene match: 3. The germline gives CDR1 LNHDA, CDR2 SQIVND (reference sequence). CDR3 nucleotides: TGTGCCAGTAGTCGGACTAGCGGGGGGCACTCCTACGAGCAGTACTTC. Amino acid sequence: CASSRTSGGHSYEQYF. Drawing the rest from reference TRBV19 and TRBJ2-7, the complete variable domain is DGGITQSPKYLFRKEGQNVTLSCEQNLNHDAMYWYRQDPGQGLRLIYYSQIVNDFQKGDIAEGYSVSREKKESFPLTVTSAQKNPTAFYLCASSRTSGGHSYEQYFGPGTRLTVT.